Listed here are 17 T cell receptor beta chains from one sample, sequenced in a study of early T cells in non-severe SARS-CoV-2 infection. TCRdb re-called the 5' RACE reads with MiXCR, one entry per CDR3 protein. This table holds about 11,000 distinct CDR3 sequences, about 4.9% found once. The specimen was whole blood. The receptors here all came from an adult who was a healthcare worker with PCR-confirmed SARS-CoV-2 infection or an uninfected control (not recorded which).

This clonotype was seen many times. The rearrangement uses TRBV11-2 and TRBJ2-3, with D possibly matching TRBD2 (6 bases). Germline CDR1 SGHAT, CDR2 FQNNGV. The V end was cut by 5 bases, the J end by 2 bases, with 14 bases between. This CDR3 region has 15 residues. CDR3 residues: CASSGGEPYTDTQYF. In nucleotides, the CDR3 is TGTGCCAGCAGCGGCGGGGAGCCCTACACAGATACGCAGTATTTT.

This clonotype has at least ten counts. The gene calls are TRBV7-2 and TRBJ2-2, with 9 nucleotides matching TRBD2. J was trimmed by 6 bases and V by 1 base; bases with no gene match: 6. CDR1 is SGHTA, CDR2 FQGNSA, per germline. The CDR3 runs 16 residues. The CDR3 protein is CASSLEQRGVSGELFF. CDR3 nucleotide sequence: TGTGCCAGCAGCTTAGAGCAGCGGGGGGTCTCCGGGGAGCTGTTTTTT. The whole variable domain, remainder taken from reference TRBV7-2 and TRBJ2-2, is GAGVSQSPSNKVTEKGKDVELRCDPISGHTALYWYRQSLGQGLEFLIYFQGNSAPDKSGLPSDRFSAERTGGSVSTLTIQRTQQEDSAVYLCASSLEQRGVSGELFFGEGSRLTVL.

This clonotype occurred a few times. The chain recombines TRBV7-6 with TRBJ2-2, with 9 positions matching TRBD2. With V trimmed by 1 base and J by 3 bases, 9 bases remained unmatched. Germline CDR1 SGHVS, CDR2 FNYEAQ. The CDR3 contains 18 residues. The CDR3 loop is CASSLDSTSGSHTGELFF. CDR3 nucleotide sequence: TGTGCCAGCAGCTTAGATTCAACTAGCGGGTCCCACACCGGGGAGCTGTTTTTT.

This chain joins TRBV3-1 and TRBJ2-7; maybe TRBD1 (6 bases). Germline V CDR1 and CDR2: LGHDT, YNNKEL (reference sequence). V shed 7 bases and J shed 2 bases, with 15 bases lying between them. The CDR3 totals 14 residues. This CDR3 reads CASTDSMLPYEQYF. The CDR3 nucleotides read TGTGCCAGCACGGACAGTATGCTCCCCTACGAGCAGTACTTC.

In this sample, this clonotype turned up many times. This chain connects TRBV5-1 to TRBJ2-3, with a weak D call TRBD1 (5 bases). V was pared by 1 base and J by 6 bases, with 12 bases between. Germline V lookup: CDR1 SGHRS, CDR2 YFSETQ. The CDR3 extends over 14 amino acids. The CDR3 reads CASSLIPGPDTQYF. DNA for the CDR3: TGCGCCAGCAGCTTGATTCCAGGGCCGGATACGCAGTATTTT.

In its sample, this clonotype is medium-sized (0.01 to 0.1%). The rearrangement joins TRBV5-6 to TRBJ1-4; possibly TRBD1 for D (6 bases). This CDR3 has 15 amino acids. Germline CDR1 reads SGHDT; CDR2 reads YYEEEE. V dropped 3 bases and J dropped 0 bases, with 9 bases sitting between them. The CDR3 region is CASSSTGTTNEKLFF. The CDR3 nucleotides read TGTGCCAGCAGCTCTACAGGGACAACTAATGAAAAACTGTTTTTT.

This clonotype came up many times. The V gene is TRBV10-3, the J gene TRBJ2-2; D gene unclear. CDR3 length equals 14 residues. Germline CDR1 ENHRY, CDR2 SYGVKD. Trimming cost V 2 bases and J 6 bases, with 10 bases left between them. CDR3 sequence (DNA): TGTGCCATCAGTGAGCGGGCAGGCCCCGGGGAGCTGTTTTTT. Its protein is CAISERAGPGELFF.

This clonotype showed up many times. The chain joins TRBV20-1 to TRBJ1-2; perhaps TRBD1 as D (5 bases). CDR1 is DFQATT, CDR2 SNEGSKA, per germline (reference sequence). This CDR3 spans 15 amino acids. Between the trimmed V and J ends, which lost 3 bases and 1 base, there was a span of 15 bases. The CDR3 bases are TGCAGTGCTAGGAAAGAGGACACCCTTAACTATGGCTACACCTTC. Its protein is CSARKEDTLNYGYTF.

This chain links TRBV5-6 with TRBJ1-2; D is perhaps TRBD1 (6 bases). The CDR3 covers 12 residues. Trimming cost V 2 bases and J 8 bases, with 10 bases left between them. Per germline, CDR1 SGHDT and CDR2 YYEEEE. CDR3 DNA: TGTGCCAGCAGCTTTGGACAGCGGGGCTACACCTTC. This sequence encodes CASSFGQRGYTF.

In its sample, this clonotype was seen many times. This chain joins TRBV7-2 and TRBJ1-1; TRBD1 matches at 7 bases. In germline, CDR1 is SGHTA, CDR2 FQGNSA. After removal of 2 bases from V and 1 base from J, the junction contained 16 bases not matched to a gene. The CDR3 has 19 amino acids. CDR3 bases: TGTGCCAGCAGCTTATACTGGGTGATAACAGGGGAGAAGAACACTGAAGCTTTCTTT. Translation gives CASSLYWVITGEKNTEAFF.

This clonotype was observed a few times. This chain connects TRBV6-5 to TRBJ1-3, with 7 positions matching TRBD1. The germline gives CDR1 MNHEY, CDR2 SVGAGI. The V gene end was trimmed by 6 bases and the J gene end by 4 bases; junction bases not matched to a gene: 6. This CDR3 is 14 amino acids long. The CDR3 reads CASRRDSLGNTIYF. The CDR3 bases are TGTGCCAGCAGGAGGGACAGCTTGGGAAACACCATATATTTT.

Many counts were recorded for this clonotype. The chain has TRBV9 and TRBJ2-7; D possibly corresponds to TRBD1 (5 bases). The V gene's germline CDR1 is SGDLS and CDR2 YYNGEE. CDR3 length: 13 residues. V was trimmed by 4 bases and J by 3 bases, leaving 11 bases between them. Here the CDR3 reads CASSWGEDYEQYF. The CDR3 DNA reads TGTGCCAGCAGCTGGGGCGAGGACTACGAGCAGTACTTC.

Ten or more counts support this clonotype. The chain recombines TRBV4-3 with TRBJ2-5, with 7 positions matching TRBD1. Per the germline V gene, CDR1 is LGHNA and CDR2 is YSLEER. V shed 4 bases, J shed 1 base, and the junction held 6 bases outside the gene matches. This CDR3 region has 15 residues. CDR3 loop: CASSLHGDSQETQYF. The DNA for the CDR3 is TGCGCCAGCAGCCTCCACGGGGACAGCCAAGAGACCCAGTACTTC.

This clonotype is labeled medium-sized. V is TRBV29-1 and J is TRBJ2-3; TRBD2 aligns across 9 bases. Germline values: CDR1 SQVTM, CDR2 ANQGSEA. Trimming took 2 bases from V and 2 from J; bases not matched to a gene: 14. This CDR3 is 18 amino acids long. The CDR3 here is CSVETFGGGGLHTDTQYF. The CDR3 nucleotides read TGCAGCGTTGAAACTTTTGGCGGGGGGGGCCTTCACACAGATACGCAGTATTTT.

This clonotype appeared many times. The chain combines TRBV7-2 with TRBJ2-3; D perhaps matches TRBD1 (5 bases). Germline V CDR1 and CDR2: SGHTA, FQGNSA. V gave up 2 bases and J gave up 3 bases, with 12 bases separating them. This CDR3 spans 15 amino acids. This CDR3 reads CASSLTGRETDTQYF. In DNA form, the CDR3 reads TGTGCCAGCAGCTTAACTGGCAGGGAAACAGATACGCAGTATTTT.

Many counts were recorded for this clonotype. The CDR3 bases are TGTGCCAGCAGCCCGGGGCAGCGAGAAGAGACCCAGTACTTC. It is translated as CASSPGQREETQYF. V and J are TRBV11-2 and TRBJ2-5; either TRBD1 or TRBD2 may fit D (5 bases each). Trimming shortened V by 5 bases and J by 3 bases, and 13 bases separated the two germline ends. Per the germline V gene, CDR1 is SGHAT and CDR2 is FQNNGV. The length of the CDR3 is 14 residues.

This clonotype was detected many times. The chain is built from TRBV5-6 and TRBJ1-1; D may be TRBD1 (5 bases). CDR1 and CDR2 from the germline V gene are SGHDT and YYEEEE. V lost 7 bases, J lost 0 bases, and 10 bases lay in between. This CDR3 contains 13 residues. The CDR3 DNA reads TGTGCCAGCTCCTTGACAGTGAACACTGAAGCTTTCTTT. Translation: CASSLTVNTEAFF.